The present entry profiles one T cell receptor (beta chain) with its context. Its antigen remains unidentified. Constant-segment primers and 5'RACE yielded cDNA libraries for TCR alpha and TCR beta, each carrying sample barcodes and UMIs. Each CDR3 protein is one row after TCRdb ran MiXCR on the 5' RACE reads. The table includes 150,000 to 200,000 distinct CDR3 sequences, 30% to 35% detected once. This entry belongs to a study of T-cell memory formation after mild COVID-19. General observations from the study: A second wave expanding day 15 to 37 was CD4+-biased; contracting clones were balanced. Second-wave clones reaching peak frequency on day 37 lacked confirmed SARS-CoV-2 specificity. Within pre-infection memory, some responding clones were found, suggesting cross-reactive memory joined.

V was trimmed by 2 bases and J by 4 bases, leaving 3 bases between them. The V gene's germline CDR1 is DFQATT and CDR2 SNEGSKA (reference sequence). CDR3 length: 10 residues. V usage is TRBV20-1 and J usage is TRBJ2-7; D not resolved. This clonotype was obtained from an adult woman who had mild COVID-19 (a few samples of this study predate the infection). Cell type and time point are not known. Specimen: PBMCs or a T cell subset sorted from them (not recorded which). The CDR3 DNA follows: TGCAGTGCTAGACTATACGAGCAGTACTTC. This gives the protein CSARLYEQYF.